These 19 T cell receptor beta chains came from one sample sequenced in a study of PD-L1 blockade in urothelial cancer. Profiling relied on immunoSEQ multiplex PCR, and the TCRdb table lists in-frame clones only, not all of them. The sample consists of tens of thousands of clones, approximately 81% of them appearing once. Indicated time point: pretreatment peripheral blood. This specimen was PBMCs, taken around atezolizumab (anti-PD-L1) treatment. These receptors were taken from a man aged 65 to 85 with urothelial cancer.

The chain links TRBV19 to TRBJ2-2; 8 bases map to TRBD1. Germline trimming cut 3 bases from V and 7 bases from J; bases unmatched to any gene: 10. CDR3 length: 16 residues. CDR1 and CDR2 (germline): LNHDA, SQIVND (reference sequence). CDR3 nucleotides: TGTGCCAGTAGTATTCGCCAGGGGGCGTACGGCGGGGAGCTGTTTTTT. Its protein is CASSIRQGAYGGELFF.

The chain employs TRBV5-8 and TRBJ2-7; possibly TRBD2 for D (7 bases). This CDR3 has 14 residues. Per germline, CDR1 SGHTS and CDR2 YDEGEE. Trimming cost V 9 bases and J 2 bases, with 18 bases left between them. In DNA, the CDR3 is TGTGCCACCGCCCGGGGGGCAGGAGCCTACGAGCAGTACTTC. The encoded protein is CATARGAGAYEQYF.

The V call is TRBV5-5, the J call TRBJ2-5, with D possibly TRBD1 on 6 matching bases. Trimming cost V 0 bases and J 4 bases, with 7 bases left between them. Germline V gives CDR1 SGHKS, CDR2 YYEKEE (reference sequence). The CDR3 runs 13 residues. The CDR3 DNA sequence: TGTGCCAGCAGCTTGGCAGGGGCAGAGACCCAGTACTTC. Protein: CASSLAGAETQYF.

CDR3 sequence reads: CASSESQGWETQYF. For the CDR3, the DNA is TGTGCCAGCAGTGAATCCCAGGGATGGGAGACCCAGTACTTC. The gene calls are TRBV6-1 and TRBJ2-5, with TRBD1 as a possible D gene (5 bases). Trimming took off 2 bases at V and 5 bases at J, with 12 bases between the two ends. The CDR3 length is 14 residues. Germline CDR1 and CDR2: MNHNS and SASEGT.

The V gene is TRBV4-1, the J gene TRBJ2-3; D might be TRBD1 (5 bases). Trimming left V 4 bases short and J 3 bases short, with 14 bases between. The germline V gene encodes CDR1 MGHRA and CDR2 YSYEKL. The CDR3 is 15 residues long. The CDR3: CASSRYGQQTDTQYF. CDR3 sequence (DNA): TGCGCCAGCAGCCGTTACGGACAACAAACAGATACGCAGTATTTT.

The chain is built from TRBV7-8 and TRBJ2-1; a possible D gene is TRBD2 (6 bases). CDR3 length equals 16 residues. CDR1 SGHVS and CDR2 FQNEAQ come from the germline V gene. Trimming cost V 4 bases and J 0 bases, with 13 bases left between them. The CDR3 here is CASSSPGTPSYNEQFF. CDR3 nucleotide sequence: TGTGCCAGCAGCTCGCCCGGGACTCCCTCCTACAATGAGCAGTTCTTC.

This chain joins TRBV9 and TRBJ1-3; 7 bases line up with TRBD1. This CDR3 spans 16 amino acids. The ends lost 2 bases at V and 1 base at J; junction bases unmatched: 6. CDR1 and CDR2 (germline): SGDLS, YYNGEE. CDR3 amino acids: CASSVSQGRSGNTIYF. The DNA for the CDR3 is TGTGCCAGCAGCGTCTCACAGGGGCGGTCTGGAAACACCATATATTTT.

In this sample, this clone turned up once. V gene TRBV4-1 combines with J gene TRBJ1-5, with D maybe TRBD1 (6 bases). In germline, CDR1 is MGHRA, CDR2 YSYEKL. This CDR3 contains 17 residues. The V gene lost 3 bases and the J gene lost 0 bases, with 15 bases spanning the gap. The CDR3 DNA reads as TGCGCCAGCAGCCAGCCAGAGACAGGTAATAGCAATCAGCCCCAGCATTTT. Residues: CASSQPETGNSNQPQHF.

The gene calls are TRBV5-1 and TRBJ1-1; 9 bases map to TRBD1. Germline loops: CDR1 SGHRS, CDR2 YFSETQ. This CDR3 spans 13 amino acids. Unmatched junction bases numbered 9, after V lost 10 bases and J lost 5 bases. The CDR3 reads CASRQGGGTEAFF. CDR3 DNA: TGCGCCTCCAGACAGGGGGGGGGAACTGAAGCTTTCTTT.

The gene calls are TRBV7-8 and TRBJ1-1, with TRBD1 identical over 8 bases. CDR1 is SGHVS, CDR2 FQNEAQ, per germline. V gave up 5 bases and J gave up 8 bases; unmatched junction bases: 10. The CDR3 spans 14 residues. The CDR3 nucleotides are TGTGCCAGCAGCGGGACAGGACTCGTGTCGGAAGCTTTCTTT. Translation gives CASSGTGLVSEAFF.

The chain has TRBV9 and TRBJ2-5; 7 nucleotides align to TRBD2. The CDR3 totals 15 residues. The germline gives CDR1 SGDLS, CDR2 YYNGEE. With 2 bases clipped from V and 4 bases from J, the junction kept 8 bases outside the gene matches. The CDR3: CASSVQGTGGETQYF. In DNA form, the CDR3 reads TGTGCCAGCAGCGTGCAGGGAACGGGGGGAGAGACCCAGTACTTC.

This chain joins TRBV11-2 and TRBJ2-1, with no clear D. Germline V CDR1 and CDR2: SGHAT, FQNNGV. The V end was cut by 6 bases, the J end by 6 bases, with 12 bases between. This CDR3 has 13 amino acids. CDR3 sequence (DNA): TGTGCCAGCAGAAGTCGACTTTCCAATGAGCAGTTCTTC. Translated: CASRSRLSNEQFF.

This rearrangement joins TRBV2 to TRBJ2-5; TRBD1 matches at 9 bases. The CDR3 has 15 amino acids. Germline values: CDR1 SNHLY, CDR2 FYNNEI. Unmatched junction bases numbered 5, after V lost 4 bases and J lost 2 bases. Written as DNA, the CDR3 is TGTGCCAGCAGTGGGGACAGGGCAGCACAAGAGACCCAGTACTTC. Protein product: CASSGDRAAQETQYF.

The chain carries TRBV6-5 and TRBJ2-1, with 14 bases aligning to TRBD2. The germline CDR1 and CDR2 sequences are MNHEY and SVGAGI. CDR3 length: 14 residues. The V and J ends lost 5 bases and 10 bases, in that order; junction bases with no gene match: 4. The CDR3 DNA reads TGTGCCAGCAGTACGGGACTAGCGGGAGTGGAGCAGTTCTTC. Translating it yields CASSTGLAGVEQFF.

This clone was counted between two and nine times. J is TRBJ1-1 and V is TRBV7-2; the D is unclear. The germline V and J ends were trimmed by 7 bases and 5 bases, with 11 bases remaining between them. The germline CDR1 and CDR2 sequences are SGHTA and FQGNSA. This CDR3 spans 12 amino acids. CDR3 DNA: TGTGCCAGCATCCAACCCAGGACTGAAGCTTTCTTT. It translates to CASIQPRTEAFF.

This clone was observed a handful of times. The chain uses TRBV9 and TRBJ2-2, with 7 nucleotides matching TRBD2. The V gene end was trimmed by 0 bases and the J gene end by 7 bases; junction bases not matched to a gene: 15. The CDR3 is made up of 18 amino acids. The germline gives CDR1 SGDLS, CDR2 YYNGEE. This CDR3 is CASSVAPLLARVNGELFF. In nucleotides, the CDR3 is TGTGCCAGCAGCGTAGCTCCCCTACTAGCGAGGGTTAACGGGGAGCTGTTTTTT.

The DNA of the CDR3 is TGTGCCAGCAGAGGAGCGGGGTCCCCCTATCAGCCCCAGCATTTT. Encoded protein: CASRGAGSPYQPQHF. The chain has TRBV27 and TRBJ1-5; D not certain. Germline V CDR1 and CDR2: MNHEY, SMNVEV (reference sequence). Trimming pared 6 bases from V and 5 bases from J, leaving 17 bases between. The CDR3 spans 15 residues.

In its sample, this clone was seen a few times. The V call is TRBV2, the J call TRBJ1-5, with 7 bases aligning to TRBD1. CDR1 and CDR2 (germline): SNHLY, FYNNEI. J gave up 1 base and V 8 bases, and 2 bases lay outside the gene matches. This CDR3 has 13 residues. CDR3 nucleotides: TGTGCCAGCGGGACAGAGAGCAATCAGCCCCAGCATTTT. The encoded protein is CASGTESNQPQHF.

The rearrangement joins TRBV28 to TRBJ1-1, with 9 bases matching TRBD1. CDR1 MDHEN and CDR2 SYDVKM come from the germline V gene. The CDR3 runs to 11 residues. V lost 6 bases and J lost 11; bases outside the gene matches: 4. CDR3 in DNA: TGTGCCAGCAGCCTGACAGGGGGGGCTTTCTTT. It translates to CASSLTGGAFF.